A selection of T cell receptor beta chains follows, all from one sample in a study of blood T cell repertoires in COVID-19. TCRdb keeps only in-frame clones here, not all; method: immunoSEQ multiplex PCR. This table has tens of thousands of clones, 70% to 80% appearing once. Specimen: peripheral blood. The receptors derive from a man aged 65 to 79 with COVID-19, enrolled during active disease. Each CDR3 is given with its conserved first and last residue. A D gene is named only where the DNA matches it firmly. The size of a clone is reported for some rows only, either as once, few or many, or as a class for expanded clones.

D: .
J: TRBJ2-1
V: TRBV11-3
size: few
DNA: TGTGCCAGCAGCGAACAGGGCTCCTACAATGAGCAGTTCTTC
CDR3: CASSEQGSYNEQFF

D: .
J: TRBJ1-2
V: TRBV3-1/TRBV3-2
size: .
DNA: TGTGCCAGCAGCCAAGATTTAGGGGGTGGCTACACCTTC
CDR3: CASSQDLGGGYTF

D: .
J: TRBJ1-1
V: TRBV27
size: .
DNA: TGTGCCAGCAGTTTATCGGGCAGGGAGGAAAGCACTGAAGCTTTCTTT
CDR3: CASSLSGREESTEAFF

D: TRBD1
J: TRBJ1-3
V: TRBV28
size: .
DNA: TGTGCCAGCAGCCTTCTCAGGACAGGGAGCCATTCTGGAAACACCATATATTTT
CDR3: CASSLLRTGSHSGNTIYF

D: .
J: TRBJ1-4
V: TRBV18
size: .
DNA: TGTGCCAGCTCACCAATGGGCTCCAGTAATGAAAAACTGTTTTTT
CDR3: CASSPMGSSNEKLFF

D: .
J: TRBJ2-7
V: TRBV28
size: .
DNA: TGTGCCAGCAGCCCTACACAGGGTAGAATCTCCTACGAGCAGTACTTC
CDR3: CASSPTQGRISYEQYF

D: .
J: TRBJ2-7
V: TRBV27
size: .
DNA: TGTGCCAGCTGGGGCGGCAGACCTACAGAGCAGTACTTC
CDR3: CASWGGRPTEQYF

D: .
J: TRBJ1-3
V: TRBV10-3
size: .
DNA: TGTGCCATCAGTGAGTCTAACTCTGGAAACACCATATATTTT
CDR3: CAISESNSGNTIYF

D: TRBD1
J: TRBJ1-2
V: TRBV9
size: .
DNA: TGTGCCAGCAGCGCACACAGGGGAACAGACTATGGCTACACCTTC
CDR3: CASSAHRGTDYGYTF

D: TRBD1
J: TRBJ1-2
V: TRBV9
size: .
DNA: TGTGCCAGCAGCGTGTTTGACAGGGGCTATGGCTACACCTTC
CDR3: CASSVFDRGYGYTF

D: TRBD2
J: TRBJ2-1
V: TRBV30
size: .
DNA: TGTGCCTGGAGGGGGGCGGGAGGGCGCTACAATGAGCAGTTCTTC
CDR3: CAWRGAGGRYNEQFF

D: .
J: TRBJ2-7
V: TRBV9
size: .
DNA: TGTGCCAGCAGCGGACCGGGACTGTCCTACGAGCAGTACTTC
CDR3: CASSGPGLSYEQYF

D: TRBD1
J: TRBJ1-1
V: TRBV5-1
size: .
DNA: TGCGCCAGCAGCTCATTGGGACAGGCCCTAAACACTGAAGCTTTCTTT
CDR3: CASSSLGQALNTEAFF

D: .
J: TRBJ2-2
V: TRBV5-6
size: .
DNA: TGTGCCAGCAGCAGGGGGTGGGTCACCGGGGAGCTGTTTTTT
CDR3: CASSRGWVTGELFF

D: .
J: TRBJ1-1
V: TRBV4-3
size: .
DNA: TGCGCCAGCAGCCAAGATGCCGGAGTCCTTCTAATGCGGGCTTTCTTT
CDR3: CASSQDAGVLLMRAFF

D: .
J: TRBJ1-2
V: TRBV28
size: .
DNA: TGTGCCAGCAGTTTTTTACAGTATGGCTACACCTTC
CDR3: CASSFLQYGYTF

D: TRBD1
J: TRBJ1-2
V: TRBV19
size: few
DNA: TGTGCCAGTAGTACGGTCTTAAGGACAGGCGACTACACCTTC
CDR3: CASSTVLRTGDYTF

D: .
J: TRBJ2-7
V: TRBV12-3/TRBV12-4
size: .
DNA: TGTGCCAGCAGTCCCTATGGAGGTAGCGAGCAGTACTTC
CDR3: CASSPYGGSEQYF

D: .
J: TRBJ2-7
V: TRBV23-1
size: .
DNA: TGCGCCAGCAGTCATCCTGGACAGTACACCTACGAGCAGTACTTC
CDR3: CASSHPGQYTYEQYF

D: .
J: TRBJ1-2
V: TRBV30
size: .
DNA: TGTGCCTGGAGTAGGGGCCTTTATGGCTACACCTTC
CDR3: CAWSRGLYGYTF

D: .
J: TRBJ1-3
V: TRBV4-2
size: few
DNA: TGTGCCAGCAGCCAAGAATTGGTAGGGGACTTCTCTGGAAACACCATATATTTT
CDR3: CASSQELVGDFSGNTIYF

D: TRBD1
J: TRBJ2-7
V: TRBV4-2
size: .
DNA: TGTGCCAGCAGCCGGGACAGGGGGAACTACGAGCAGTACTTC
CDR3: CASSRDRGNYEQYF

D: .
J: TRBJ2-1
V: TRBV9
size: .
DNA: TGTGCCAGCAGCGTAGCGGAGTACAATGAGCAGTTCTTC
CDR3: CASSVAEYNEQFF

D: .
J: TRBJ1-3
V: TRBV19
size: .
DNA: TGTGCCAGCGCCCCCCAGATAAGCTCTGGAAACACCATATATTTT
CDR3: CASAPQISSGNTIYF

D: .
J: TRBJ1-4
V: TRBV7-2
size: .
DNA: TGTGCCAGCAGCTTAAATCAGGGGCGGAATGAAAAACTGTTTTTT
CDR3: CASSLNQGRNEKLFF

D: .
J: TRBJ2-7
V: TRBV4-2
size: .
DNA: TGTGCCAGCAGCCAAATTGTGACGGGAGTTTACGAGCAGTACTTC
CDR3: CASSQIVTGVYEQYF

D: TRBD1
J: TRBJ1-2
V: TRBV28
size: .
DNA: TGTGCCAGCAGTTTTATACAGGGGGTCGCCTATGGCTACACCTTC
CDR3: CASSFIQGVAYGYTF

D: TRBD2
J: TRBJ2-3
V: TRBV7-9
size: .
DNA: TGTGCCAGCAGCCCACTAGCGGGAGGGCCACATACGCAGTATTTT
CDR3: CASSPLAGGPHTQYF

D: .
J: TRBJ1-2
V: TRBV19
size: .
DNA: TGTGCCAGTAGTATAGTTGCTACGTCTAACTATGGCTACACCTTC
CDR3: CASSIVATSNYGYTF

D: TRBD2
J: TRBJ2-7
V: TRBV11-2
size: .
DNA: TGTGCCAGCAGCTCGCTAGCGGGAGGTTACTCCTACGAGCAGTACTTC
CDR3: CASSSLAGGYSYEQYF

D: .
J: TRBJ2-7
V: TRBV6-5
size: .
DNA: TGTGCCAGCAGCCCGGGACTTTCTACGGCGCAGTACTTC
CDR3: CASSPGLSTAQYF

D: TRBD1
J: TRBJ1-6
V: TRBV2
size: few
DNA: TGTGCCAGCAATGCCGGGGACAGGGGTCAATCACCCCTCCACTTT
CDR3: CASNAGDRGQSPLHF

D: TRBD2
J: TRBJ2-4
V: TRBV11-2
size: .
DNA: TGTGCCAGCAGCTTTAATAGCGGGAGTTTGAGCATTCAGTACTTC
CDR3: CASSFNSGSLSIQYF

D: .
J: TRBJ2-7
V: TRBV7-2
size: .
DNA: TGTGCCAGCAGCTTAGGGGCCGGGAGCCCCTACGAGCAGTACTTC
CDR3: CASSLGAGSPYEQYF

D: TRBD2
J: TRBJ2-1
V: TRBV5-1
size: .
DNA: TGCGCCAGCAGCTTGGAACCTAGCGGGAGTAATGAGCAGTTCTTC
CDR3: CASSLEPSGSNEQFF

D: TRBD1
J: TRBJ2-1
V: TRBV29-1
size: few
DNA: TGCAGCGTTGAGAAGGGACAGGGAACTTCTGAGCAGTTCTTC
CDR3: CSVEKGQGTSEQFF

D: .
J: TRBJ2-3
V: TRBV5-4
size: few
DNA: TGTGCCAGCAGCTCGGCAGATACGCAGTATTTT
CDR3: CASSSADTQYF

D: .
J: TRBJ2-1
V: TRBV7-2
size: .
DNA: TGTGCCAGCAGCTTAGACTCGCACAATGAGCAGTTCTTC
CDR3: CASSLDSHNEQFF

D: TRBD1
J: TRBJ1-5
V: TRBV5-1
size: .
DNA: TGCGCCAGCAGCGTTGGGACAGTCAATCAGCCCCAGCATTTT
CDR3: CASSVGTVNQPQHF

D: TRBD1
J: TRBJ2-7
V: TRBV7-2
size: .
DNA: TGTGCCAGCAGTTACGACAGGGGGCCCTCACAGGGGCAGCAGTACTTC
CDR3: CASSYDRGPSQGQQYF

D: .
J: TRBJ2-1
V: TRBV6-5
size: few
DNA: TGTGCCAGCAGTCAGGGACTCCTCGCGGTCAATGAGCAGTTCTTC
CDR3: CASSQGLLAVNEQFF

D: .
J: TRBJ1-1
V: TRBV19
size: .
DNA: TGTGCCAGTAGTGAACAGGGTGGAACTGAAGCTTTCTTT
CDR3: CASSEQGGTEAFF